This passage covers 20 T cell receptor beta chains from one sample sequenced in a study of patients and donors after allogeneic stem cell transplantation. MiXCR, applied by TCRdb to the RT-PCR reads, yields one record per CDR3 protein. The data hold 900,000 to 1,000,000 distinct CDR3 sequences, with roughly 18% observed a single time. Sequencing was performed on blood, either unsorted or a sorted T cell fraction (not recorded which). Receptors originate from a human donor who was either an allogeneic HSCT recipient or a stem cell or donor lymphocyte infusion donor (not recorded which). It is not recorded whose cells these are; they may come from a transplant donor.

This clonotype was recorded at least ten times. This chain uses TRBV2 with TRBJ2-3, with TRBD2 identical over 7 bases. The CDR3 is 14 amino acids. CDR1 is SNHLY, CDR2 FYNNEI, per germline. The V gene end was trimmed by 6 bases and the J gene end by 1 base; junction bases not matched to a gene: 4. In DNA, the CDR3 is TGTGCCAGCAGCCAAACTAGCGGCACAGATACGCAGTATTTT. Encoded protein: CASSQTSGTDTQYF.

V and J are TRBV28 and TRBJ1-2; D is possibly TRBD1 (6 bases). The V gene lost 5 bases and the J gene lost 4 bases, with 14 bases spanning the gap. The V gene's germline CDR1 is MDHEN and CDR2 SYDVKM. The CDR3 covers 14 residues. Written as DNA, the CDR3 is TGTGCCAGCAGTCCAACAGGACAGCCCTATGGCTACACCTTC. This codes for CASSPTGQPYGYTF.

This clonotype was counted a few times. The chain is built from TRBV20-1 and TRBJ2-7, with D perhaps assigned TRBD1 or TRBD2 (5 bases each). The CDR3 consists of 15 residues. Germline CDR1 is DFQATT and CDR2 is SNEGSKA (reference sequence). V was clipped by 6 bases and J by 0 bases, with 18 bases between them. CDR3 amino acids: CSANPLRGPSYEQYF. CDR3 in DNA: TGCAGTGCGAACCCCCTCCGGGGACCCTCCTACGAGCAGTACTTC.

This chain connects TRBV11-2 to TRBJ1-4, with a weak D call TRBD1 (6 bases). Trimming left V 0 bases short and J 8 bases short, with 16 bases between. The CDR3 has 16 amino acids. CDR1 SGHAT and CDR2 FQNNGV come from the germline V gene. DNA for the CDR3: TGTGCCAGCAGCTTAGATTCGGGCAGGGGTAGAGAAAAACTGTTTTTT. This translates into CASSLDSGRGREKLFF. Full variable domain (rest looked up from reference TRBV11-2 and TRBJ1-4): EAGVAQSPRYKIIEKRQSVAFWCNPISGHATLYWYQQILGQGPKLLIQFQNNGVVDDSQLPKDRFSAERLKGVDSTLKIQPAKLEDSAVYLCASSLDSGRGREKLFFGSGTQLSVL.

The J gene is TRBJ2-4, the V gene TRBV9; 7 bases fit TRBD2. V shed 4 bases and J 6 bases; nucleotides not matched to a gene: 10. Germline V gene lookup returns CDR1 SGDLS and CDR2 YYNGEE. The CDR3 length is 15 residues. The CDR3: CASSPQPGGLNIQYF. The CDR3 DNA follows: TGTGCCAGCAGCCCCCAACCGGGGGGATTAAACATTCAGTACTTC.

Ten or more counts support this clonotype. This CDR3 is CASGSIVGDQPQHF. CDR3 nucleotides: TGTGCCAGCGGGTCAATAGTAGGGGATCAGCCCCAGCATTTT. The chain joins TRBV6-2 or TRBV6-3 to TRBJ1-5; a possible D gene is TRBD1 (5 bases). Germline-derived CDR1 and CDR2 are MNHEY and SVGEGT. The CDR3 loop spans 14 amino acids. Trimming stripped 8 bases from V and 5 bases from J, with 16 bases between.

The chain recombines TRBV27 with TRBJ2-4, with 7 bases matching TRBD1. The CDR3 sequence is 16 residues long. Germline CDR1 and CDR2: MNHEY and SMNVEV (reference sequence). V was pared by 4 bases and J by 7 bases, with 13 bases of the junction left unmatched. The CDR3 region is CASSSQQGNRGNIQYF. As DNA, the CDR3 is TGTGCCAGCAGTTCGCAACAGGGGAACAGGGGCAACATTCAGTACTTC.

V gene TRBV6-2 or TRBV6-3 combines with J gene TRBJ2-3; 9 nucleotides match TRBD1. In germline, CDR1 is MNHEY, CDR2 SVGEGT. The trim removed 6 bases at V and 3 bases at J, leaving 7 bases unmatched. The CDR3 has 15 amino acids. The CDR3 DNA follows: TGTGCCAGCAGAACACGGGACAGGGTTACAGATACGCAGTATTTT. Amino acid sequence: CASRTRDRVTDTQYF.

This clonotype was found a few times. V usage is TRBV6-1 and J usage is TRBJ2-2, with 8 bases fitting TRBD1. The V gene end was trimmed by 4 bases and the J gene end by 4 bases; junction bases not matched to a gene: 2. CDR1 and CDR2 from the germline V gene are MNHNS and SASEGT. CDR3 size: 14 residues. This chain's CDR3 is CASSAQGGTGELFF. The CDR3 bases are TGTGCCAGCAGTGCACAGGGGGGCACCGGGGAGCTGTTTTTT.

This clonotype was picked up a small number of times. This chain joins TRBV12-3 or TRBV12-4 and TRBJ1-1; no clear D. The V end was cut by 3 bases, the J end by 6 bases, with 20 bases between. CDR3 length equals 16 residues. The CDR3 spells CASSFPELARIPEAFF. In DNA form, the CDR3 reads TGTGCCAGCAGTTTCCCAGAATTAGCCCGGATCCCTGAAGCTTTCTTT.

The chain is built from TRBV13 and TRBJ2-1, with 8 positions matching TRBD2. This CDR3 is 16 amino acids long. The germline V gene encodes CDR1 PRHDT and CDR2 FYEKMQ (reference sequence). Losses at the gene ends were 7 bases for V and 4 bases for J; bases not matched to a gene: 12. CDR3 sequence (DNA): TGTGCCAGCAACCCGGAGGGTGGCGGGGGGTACAATGAGCAGTTCTTC. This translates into CASNPEGGGGYNEQFF.

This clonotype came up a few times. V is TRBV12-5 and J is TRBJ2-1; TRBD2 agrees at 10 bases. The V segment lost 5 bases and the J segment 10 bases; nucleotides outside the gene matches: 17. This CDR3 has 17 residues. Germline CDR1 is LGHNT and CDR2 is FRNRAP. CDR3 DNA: TGTGCTAGTGGTCTCCCCAGTCGTCCTAGCGGGAGTGGGGAGCAGTTCTTC. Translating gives CASGLPSRPSGSGEQFF.

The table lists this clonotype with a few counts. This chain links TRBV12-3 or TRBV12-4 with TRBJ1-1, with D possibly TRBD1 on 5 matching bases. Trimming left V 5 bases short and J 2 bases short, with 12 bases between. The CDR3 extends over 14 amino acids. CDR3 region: CASSIRAPNTEAFF. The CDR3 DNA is TGTGCCAGCAGTATCAGGGCCCCTAACACTGAAGCTTTCTTT.

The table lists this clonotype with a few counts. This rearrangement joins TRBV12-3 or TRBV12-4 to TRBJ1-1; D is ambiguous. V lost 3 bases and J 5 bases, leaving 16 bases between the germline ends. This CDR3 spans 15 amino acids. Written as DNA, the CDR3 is TGTGCCAGCAGTTTCTGGGTAAGAGGGTCTACTGAAGCTTTCTTT. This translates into CASSFWVRGSTEAFF.

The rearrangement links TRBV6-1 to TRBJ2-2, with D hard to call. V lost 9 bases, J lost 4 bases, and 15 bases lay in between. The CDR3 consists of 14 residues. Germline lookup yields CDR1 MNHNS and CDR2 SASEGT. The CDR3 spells CASLWTTGTGELFF. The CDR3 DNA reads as TGTGCCAGTCTCTGGACCACGGGCACCGGGGAGCTGTTTTTT.

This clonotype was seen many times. This chain's CDR3 is CASSFGANSNQPQHF. In nucleotides, the CDR3 is TGTGCCAGCAGTTTTGGTGCTAATAGCAATCAGCCCCAGCATTTT. The rearrangement joins TRBV12-3 or TRBV12-4 to TRBJ1-5; unclear D gene. The CDR3 totals 15 residues. V gave up 3 bases and J gave up 0 bases, with 9 bases separating them.

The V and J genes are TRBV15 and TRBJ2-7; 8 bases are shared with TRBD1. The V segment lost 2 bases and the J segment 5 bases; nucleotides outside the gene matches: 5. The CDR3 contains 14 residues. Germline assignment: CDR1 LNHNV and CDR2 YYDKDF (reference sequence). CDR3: CATSRKDRVDEQYF. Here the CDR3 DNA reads TGTGCCACCAGCAGAAAGGACAGGGTCGACGAGCAGTACTTC. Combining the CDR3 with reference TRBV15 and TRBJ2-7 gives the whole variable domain DAMVIQNPRYQVTQFGKPVTLSCSQTLNHNVMYWYQQKSSQAPKLLFHYYDKDFNNEADTPDNFQSRRPNTSFCFLDIRSPGLGDTAMYLCATSRKDRVDEQYFGPGTRLTVT.

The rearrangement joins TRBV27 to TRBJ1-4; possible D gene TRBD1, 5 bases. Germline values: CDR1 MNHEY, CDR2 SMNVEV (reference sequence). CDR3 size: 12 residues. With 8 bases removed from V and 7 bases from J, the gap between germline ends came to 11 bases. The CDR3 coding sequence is TGTGCCAGCGGCAGGGTGGGTGAAAAACTGTTTTTT. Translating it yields CASGRVGEKLFF.

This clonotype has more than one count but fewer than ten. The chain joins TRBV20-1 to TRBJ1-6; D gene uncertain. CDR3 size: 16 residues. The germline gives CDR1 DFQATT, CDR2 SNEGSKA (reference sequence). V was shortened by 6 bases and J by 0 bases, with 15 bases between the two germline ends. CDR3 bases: TGCAGTGCCGAAATAGGACCTAGCTCCTATAATTCACCCCTCCACTTT. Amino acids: CSAEIGPSSYNSPLHF.

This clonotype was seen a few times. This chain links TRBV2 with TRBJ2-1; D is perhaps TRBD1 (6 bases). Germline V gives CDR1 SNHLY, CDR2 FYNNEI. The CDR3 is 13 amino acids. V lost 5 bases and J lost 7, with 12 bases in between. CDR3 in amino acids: CASSLDQGNEQFF. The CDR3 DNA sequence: TGTGCCAGCAGTTTGGACCAGGGGAATGAGCAGTTCTTC.